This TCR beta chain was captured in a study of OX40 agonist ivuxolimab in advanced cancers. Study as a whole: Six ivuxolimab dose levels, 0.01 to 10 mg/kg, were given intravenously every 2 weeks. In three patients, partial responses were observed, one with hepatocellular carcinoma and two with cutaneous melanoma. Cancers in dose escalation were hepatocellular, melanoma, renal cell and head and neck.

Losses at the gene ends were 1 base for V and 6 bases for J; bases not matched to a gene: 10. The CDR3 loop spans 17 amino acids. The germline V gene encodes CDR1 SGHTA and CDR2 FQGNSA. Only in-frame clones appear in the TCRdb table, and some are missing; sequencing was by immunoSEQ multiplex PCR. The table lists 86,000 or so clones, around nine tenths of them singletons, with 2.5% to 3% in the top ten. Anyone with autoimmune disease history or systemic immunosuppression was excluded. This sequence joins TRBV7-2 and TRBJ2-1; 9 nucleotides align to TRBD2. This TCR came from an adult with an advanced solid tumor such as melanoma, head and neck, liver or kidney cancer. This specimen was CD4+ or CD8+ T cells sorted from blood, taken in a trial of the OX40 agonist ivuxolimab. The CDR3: CASSLVGLAFVPNEQFF. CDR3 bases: TGTGCCAGCAGCTTAGTAGGACTAGCGTTCGTCCCCAATGAGCAGTTCTTC.